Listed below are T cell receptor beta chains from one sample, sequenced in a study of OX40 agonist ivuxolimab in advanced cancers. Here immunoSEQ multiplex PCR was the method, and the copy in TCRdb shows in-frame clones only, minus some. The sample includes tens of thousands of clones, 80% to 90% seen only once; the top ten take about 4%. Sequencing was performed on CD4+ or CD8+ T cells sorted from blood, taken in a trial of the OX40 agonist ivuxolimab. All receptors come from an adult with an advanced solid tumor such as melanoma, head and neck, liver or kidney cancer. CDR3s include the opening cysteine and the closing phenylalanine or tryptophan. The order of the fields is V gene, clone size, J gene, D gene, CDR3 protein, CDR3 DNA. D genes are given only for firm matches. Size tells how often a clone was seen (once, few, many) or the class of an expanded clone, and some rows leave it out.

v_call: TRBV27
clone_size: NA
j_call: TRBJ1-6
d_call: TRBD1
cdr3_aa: CASSLITPRDSEMFPLHF
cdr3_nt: TGTGCCAGCTCTCTGATAACCCCCCGGGACAGCGAGATGTTTCCCCTCCACTTT

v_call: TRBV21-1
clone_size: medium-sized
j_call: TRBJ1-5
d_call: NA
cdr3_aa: CASSKGRTEKQPQHF
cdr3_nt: TGTGCCAGCAGCAAAGGTCGGACAGAAAAACAGCCCCAGCATTTT

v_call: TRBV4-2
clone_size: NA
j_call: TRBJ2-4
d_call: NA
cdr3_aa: CASSQDQWDIQYF
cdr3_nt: TGTGCCAGCAGCCAGGACCAGTGGGACATTCAGTACTTC

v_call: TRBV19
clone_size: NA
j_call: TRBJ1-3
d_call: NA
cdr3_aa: CASSVTPASGNTIYF
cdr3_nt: TGTGCCAGTAGTGTTACACCAGCCTCTGGAAACACCATATATTTT

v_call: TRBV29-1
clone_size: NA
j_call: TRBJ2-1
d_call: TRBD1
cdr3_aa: CSIRQGSGEQFF
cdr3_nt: TGCAGCATAAGACAGGGATCCGGTGAGCAGTTCTTC

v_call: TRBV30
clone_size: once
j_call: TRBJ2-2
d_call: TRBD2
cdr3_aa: CAWRGLAGVGNTGELFF
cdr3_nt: TGTGCCTGGAGGGGGCTAGCGGGAGTAGGGAACACCGGGGAGCTGTTTTTT

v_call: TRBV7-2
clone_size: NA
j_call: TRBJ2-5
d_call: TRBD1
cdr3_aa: CASSLVRTGGTQYF
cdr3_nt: TGTGCCAGCAGCTTAGTCCGTACAGGGGGGACCCAGTACTTC

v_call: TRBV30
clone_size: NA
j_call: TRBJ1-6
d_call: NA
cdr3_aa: CAWNLRRGDNSPLHF
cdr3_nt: TGTGCCTGGAACCTACGTCGGGGTGATAATTCACCCCTCCACTTT

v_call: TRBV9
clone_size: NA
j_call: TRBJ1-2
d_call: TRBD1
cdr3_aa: CASSGGRGLNYGYTF
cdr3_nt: TGTGCCAGCAGCGGAGGCAGGGGGTTGAACTATGGCTACACCTTC

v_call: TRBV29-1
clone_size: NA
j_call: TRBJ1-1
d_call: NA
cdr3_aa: CSVDRSSLAGIGAFF
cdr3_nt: TGCAGCGTTGATCGGAGTTCTCTTGCGGGGATCGGCGCTTTCTTT

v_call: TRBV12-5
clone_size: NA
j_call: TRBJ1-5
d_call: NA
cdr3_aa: CASGSSDSPGPQHF
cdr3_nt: TGTGCTAGTGGTTCCTCGGACAGCCCAGGGCCCCAGCATTTT

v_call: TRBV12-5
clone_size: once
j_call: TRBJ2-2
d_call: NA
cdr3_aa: CASGPRVNTGELFF
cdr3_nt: TGTGCTAGTGGTCCCCGGGTAAACACCGGGGAGCTGTTTTTT

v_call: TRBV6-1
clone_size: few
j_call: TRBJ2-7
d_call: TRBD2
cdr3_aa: CASSEYLREFSYEQYF
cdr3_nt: TGTGCCAGCAGTGAATATTTGCGGGAGTTCTCCTACGAGCAGTACTTC

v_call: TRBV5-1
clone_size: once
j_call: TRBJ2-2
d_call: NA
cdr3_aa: CASSLLQRNTGELFF
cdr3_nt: TGCGCCAGCAGCTTACTACAGCGAAACACCGGGGAGCTGTTTTTT

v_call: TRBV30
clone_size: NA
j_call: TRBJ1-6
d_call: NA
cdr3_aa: CAWIRDDNSPLHF
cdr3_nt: TGTGCCTGGATCCGGGACGATAATTCACCCCTCCACTTT

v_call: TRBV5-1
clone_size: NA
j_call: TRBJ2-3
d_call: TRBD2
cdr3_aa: CASSLAGTNTDTQYF
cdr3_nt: TGCGCCAGCAGCTTGGCCGGGACTAACACAGATACGCAGTATTTT

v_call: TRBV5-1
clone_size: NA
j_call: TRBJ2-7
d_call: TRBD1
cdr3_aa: CASSLEGQRQRRQYF
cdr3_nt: TGCGCCAGCAGCTTGGAGGGACAGAGACAACGGAGGCAGTACTTC

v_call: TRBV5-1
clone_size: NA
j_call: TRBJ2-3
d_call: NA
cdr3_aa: CASSFTTAADTQYF
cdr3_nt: TGCGCCAGCAGCTTTACCACCGCGGCAGATACGCAGTATTTT

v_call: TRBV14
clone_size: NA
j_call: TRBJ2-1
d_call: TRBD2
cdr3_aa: CASSPGLAGPQFF
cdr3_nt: TGTGCCAGCAGCCCCGGACTAGCGGGCCCGCAGTTCTTC

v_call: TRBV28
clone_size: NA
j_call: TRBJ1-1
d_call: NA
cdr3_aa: CASRESQGRQTEAFF
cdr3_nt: TGTGCCAGCAGAGAATCACAGGGACGGCAGACTGAAGCTTTCTTT

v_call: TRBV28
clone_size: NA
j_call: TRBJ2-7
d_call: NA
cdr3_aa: CASSFPRGTFYEQYF
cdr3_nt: TGTGCCAGCAGTTTCCCCCGGGGGACCTTCTACGAGCAGTACTTC

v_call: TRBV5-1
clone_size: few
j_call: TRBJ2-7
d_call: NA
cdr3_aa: CASRDTSYEQYF
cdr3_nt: TGCGCCAGCCGGGACACTTCCTACGAGCAGTACTTC

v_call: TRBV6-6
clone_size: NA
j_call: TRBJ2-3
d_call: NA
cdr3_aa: CASRRGDTQYF
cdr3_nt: TGTGCCAGCAGGAGGGGGGATACGCAGTATTTT

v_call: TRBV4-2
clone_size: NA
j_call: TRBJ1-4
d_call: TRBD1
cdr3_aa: CASSQGTGTGTNEKLFF
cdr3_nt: TGTGCCAGCAGCCAAGGGACAGGGACGGGAACTAATGAAAAACTGTTTTTT

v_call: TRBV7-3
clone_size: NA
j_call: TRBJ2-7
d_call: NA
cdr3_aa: CASSLNIASDEQYF
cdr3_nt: TGTGCCAGCAGCTTAAACATAGCGAGCGACGAGCAGTACTTC

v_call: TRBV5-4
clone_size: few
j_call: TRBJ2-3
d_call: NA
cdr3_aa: CATRPGTQMTTDTQYF
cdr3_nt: TGTGCCACCCGGCCGGGGACACAAATGACCACAGATACGCAGTATTTT

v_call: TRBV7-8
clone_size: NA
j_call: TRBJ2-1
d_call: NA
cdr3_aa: CASSLVGDEQFF
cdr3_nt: TGTGCCAGCAGCTTAGTTGGCGATGAGCAGTTCTTC

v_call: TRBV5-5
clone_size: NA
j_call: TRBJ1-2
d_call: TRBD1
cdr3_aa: CASTHEGARTYGYTF
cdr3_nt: TGTGCCAGCACCCACGAGGGGGCGCGTACCTATGGCTACACCTTC

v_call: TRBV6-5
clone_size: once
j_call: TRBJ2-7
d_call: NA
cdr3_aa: CASRGSSYEQYF
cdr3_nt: TGTGCCAGCAGGGGGAGCTCCTACGAGCAGTACTTC

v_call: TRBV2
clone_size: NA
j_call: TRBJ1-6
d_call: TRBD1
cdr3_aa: CASRQTQGGGSPLHF
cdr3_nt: TGTGCCAGCAGGCAGACCCAGGGGGGCGGCTCACCCCTCCACTTT

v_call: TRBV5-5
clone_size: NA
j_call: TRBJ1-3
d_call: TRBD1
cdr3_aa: CASSRGTAGNTIYF
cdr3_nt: TGTGCCAGCAGCCGCGGGACAGCTGGAAACACCATATATTTT

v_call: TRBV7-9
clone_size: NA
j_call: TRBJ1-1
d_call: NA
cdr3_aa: CASSLGMGRLTEAFF
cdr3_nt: TGTGCCAGCAGCTTAGGGATGGGGCGGTTAACTGAAGCTTTCTTT

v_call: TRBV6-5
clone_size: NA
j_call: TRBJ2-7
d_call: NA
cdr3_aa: CASSYSRGLDYEQYF
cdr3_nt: TGTGCCAGCAGTTACTCGCGCGGCTTGGACTACGAGCAGTACTTC

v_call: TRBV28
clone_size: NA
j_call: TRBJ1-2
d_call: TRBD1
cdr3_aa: CASSLPGQGFDGYTF
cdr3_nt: TGTGCCAGCAGTTTACCGGGACAGGGATTTGACGGCTACACCTTC

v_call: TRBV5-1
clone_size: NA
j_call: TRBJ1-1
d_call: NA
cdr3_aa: CASSQGGGGEAFF
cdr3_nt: TGCGCCAGCAGCCAAGGGGGTGGCGGTGAAGCTTTCTTT

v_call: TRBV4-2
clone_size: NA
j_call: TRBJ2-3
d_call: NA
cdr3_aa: CASSQVGGTDTQYF
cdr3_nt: TGTGCCAGCAGCCAGGTAGGAGGCACAGATACGCAGTATTTT

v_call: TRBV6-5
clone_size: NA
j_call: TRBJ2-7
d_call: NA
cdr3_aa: CASSYPGAGRFVEQYF
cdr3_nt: TGTGCCAGCAGTTACCCGGGGGCAGGTCGATTTGTCGAGCAGTACTTC

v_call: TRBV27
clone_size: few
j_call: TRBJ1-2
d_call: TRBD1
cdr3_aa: CASSSRQGRNGYTF
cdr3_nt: TGTGCCAGCAGTAGTAGACAGGGTCGCAATGGCTACACCTTC

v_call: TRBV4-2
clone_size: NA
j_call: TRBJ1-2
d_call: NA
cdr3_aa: CASSQEAGYTF
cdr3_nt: TGTGCCAGCAGCCAAGAAGCTGGCTACACCTTC

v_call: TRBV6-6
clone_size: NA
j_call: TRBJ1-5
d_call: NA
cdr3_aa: CASSYGAAGSNQPQHF
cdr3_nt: TGTGCCAGCAGTTACGGGGCGGCAGGCAGCAATCAGCCCCAGCATTTT

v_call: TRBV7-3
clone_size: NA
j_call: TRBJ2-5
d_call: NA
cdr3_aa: CASSPSTTSGETQYF
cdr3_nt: TGTGCCAGCAGCCCCTCGACTACCTCCGGTGAGACCCAGTACTTC

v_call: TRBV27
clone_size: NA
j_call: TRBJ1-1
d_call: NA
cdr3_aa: CASSLSVQGTEAFF
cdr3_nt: TGTGCCAGCAGTTTATCGGTCCAGGGCACTGAAGCTTTCTTT

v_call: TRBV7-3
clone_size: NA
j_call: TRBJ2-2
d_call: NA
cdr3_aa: CASSSTTAGTGELFF
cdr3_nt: TGTGCCAGCAGCTCCACAACGGCAGGCACCGGGGAGCTGTTTTTT

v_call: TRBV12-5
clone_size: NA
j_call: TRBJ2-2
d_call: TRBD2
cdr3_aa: CASGRRLAGGYGELFF
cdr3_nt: TGTGCTAGTGGAAGACGACTAGCGGGAGGGTACGGGGAGCTGTTTTTT

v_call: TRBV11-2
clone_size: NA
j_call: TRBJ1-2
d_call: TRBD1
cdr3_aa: CASSRGQAFYGYTF
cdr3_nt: TGTGCCAGCAGCCGCGGACAGGCTTTCTATGGCTACACCTTC

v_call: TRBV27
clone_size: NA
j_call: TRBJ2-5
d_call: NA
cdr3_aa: CASSPRVGETQYF
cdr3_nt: TGTGCCAGCAGTCCCCGAGTGGGGGAGACCCAGTACTTC

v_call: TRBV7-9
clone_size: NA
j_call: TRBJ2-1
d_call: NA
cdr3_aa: CASSPPQGYNEQFF
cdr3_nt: TGTGCCAGCAGTCCCCCACAGGGCTACAATGAGCAGTTCTTC

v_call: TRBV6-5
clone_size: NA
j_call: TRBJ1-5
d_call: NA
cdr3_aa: CASSSTGQNQPQHF
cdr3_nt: TGTGCCAGCAGTTCTACAGGGCAGAATCAGCCCCAGCATTTT

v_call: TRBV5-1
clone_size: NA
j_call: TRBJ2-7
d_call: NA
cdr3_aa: CASTTGTRGEQYF
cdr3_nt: TGCGCCAGCACTACAGGGACAAGGGGCGAGCAGTACTTC